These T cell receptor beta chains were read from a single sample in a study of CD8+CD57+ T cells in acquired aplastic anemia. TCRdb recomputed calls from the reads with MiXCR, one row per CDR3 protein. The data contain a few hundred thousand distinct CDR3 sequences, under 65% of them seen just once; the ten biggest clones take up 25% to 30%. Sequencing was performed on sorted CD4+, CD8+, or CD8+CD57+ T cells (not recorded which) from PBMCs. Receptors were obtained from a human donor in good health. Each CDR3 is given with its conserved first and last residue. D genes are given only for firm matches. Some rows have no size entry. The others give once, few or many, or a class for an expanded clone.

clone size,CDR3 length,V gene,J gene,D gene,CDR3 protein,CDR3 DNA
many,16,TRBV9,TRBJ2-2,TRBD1,CASSVGGQGLTGELFF,TGTGCCAGCAGCGTAGGGGGACAGGGTCTCACCGGGGAGCTGTTTTTT
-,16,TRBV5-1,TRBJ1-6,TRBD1,CASSPSLGTGNSPLHF,TGCGCCAGCAGCCCCTCCCTTGGGACAGGGAATTCACCCCTCCACTTT
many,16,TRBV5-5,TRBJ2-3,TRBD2,CASSLRGGGLTDTQYF,TGTGCCAGCAGCCTCCGCGGGGGGGGCCTCACAGATACGCAGTATTTT
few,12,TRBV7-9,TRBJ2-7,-,CASSLGPFEQYF,TGTGCCAGCAGCTTAGGTCCGTTCGAGCAGTACTTC
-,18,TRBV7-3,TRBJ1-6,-,CASSSTPQGPGAHSPLHF,TGTGCCAGCAGCTCGACCCCCCAGGGCCCGGGGGCCCATTCACCCCTCCACTTT
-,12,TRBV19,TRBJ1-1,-,CASSIGSLEAFF,TGTGCCAGTAGTATCGGTTCACTAGAAGCTTTCTTT
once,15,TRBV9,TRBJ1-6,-,CASSVGSAGHSPLHF,TGTGCCAGCAGCGTAGGTTCGGCAGGGCATTCACCCCTCCACTTT
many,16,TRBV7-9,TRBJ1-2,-,CASSPPRQLINYGYTF,TGTGCCAGCAGCCCCCCACGGCAGCTCATTAACTATGGCTACACCTTC
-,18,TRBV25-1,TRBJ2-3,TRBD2,CASSSPSLAGGWGDTQYF,TGTGCCAGCAGCTCCCCCAGCCTAGCGGGAGGTTGGGGGGATACGCAGTATTTT
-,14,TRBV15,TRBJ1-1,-,CATSNGVMNTEAFF,TGTGCCACCAGCAACGGGGTAATGAACACTGAAGCTTTCTTT
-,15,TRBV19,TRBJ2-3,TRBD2,CASSTKRGRIDTQYF,TGTGCCAGTAGTACCAAGCGGGGGAGGATAGATACGCAGTATTTT
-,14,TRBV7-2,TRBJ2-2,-,CASSSDSYTGELFF,TGTGCCAGCAGCTCCGACAGCTACACCGGGGAGCTGTTTTTT
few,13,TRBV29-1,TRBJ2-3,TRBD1,CSVDRGGVDTQYF,TGCAGCGTAGACAGGGGTGGGGTAGATACGCAGTATTTT
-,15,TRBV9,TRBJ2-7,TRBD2,CASSYLAGTTYEQYF,TGTGCCAGCAGTTACCTAGCGGGGACTACCTACGAGCAGTACTTC
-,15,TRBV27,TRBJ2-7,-,CASSLGRGGSYEQYF,TGTGCCAGCAGTCTTGGTAGGGGGGGTAGCTACGAGCAGTACTTT
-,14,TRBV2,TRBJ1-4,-,CASSETRTNEKLFF,TGTGCCAGCAGTGAAACGCGTACTAATGAAAAACTGTTTTTT